This entry concerns a single T cell receptor beta chain. The CDR3 has 14 residues. Deletions cut 4 bases from V and 0 bases from J, with 9 bases between. Looked up from germline, CDR1 is LNHDA and CDR2 is SQIVND (reference sequence). The data derive from a study of T cells in Graves' hyperthyroidism and ophthalmopathy. It was RNA transcripts that yielded the amplified TCR beta CDR3 regions. When the TCR CDR3 underwent first-round RT-PCR, the HTBI primer set was used. TCRdb independently ran MiXCR on the multiplex PCR reads; one entry per CDR3 protein. The profile shows 480,000 or so distinct CDR3 sequences, around 43% of them singletons.

This TCR was recovered from an adult woman with Graves' disease, either hyperthyroidism or ophthalmopathy (not recorded which). Specimen: peripheral blood or thyroid tissue (not recorded which). The rearrangement uses TRBV19 and TRBJ1-1; tentatively, D is TRBD1 (6 bases). The CDR3 DNA follows: TGTGCCAGTAGTAATGGGGGCGTGAACACTGAAGCTTTCTTT. Its translation is CASSNGGVNTEAFF.